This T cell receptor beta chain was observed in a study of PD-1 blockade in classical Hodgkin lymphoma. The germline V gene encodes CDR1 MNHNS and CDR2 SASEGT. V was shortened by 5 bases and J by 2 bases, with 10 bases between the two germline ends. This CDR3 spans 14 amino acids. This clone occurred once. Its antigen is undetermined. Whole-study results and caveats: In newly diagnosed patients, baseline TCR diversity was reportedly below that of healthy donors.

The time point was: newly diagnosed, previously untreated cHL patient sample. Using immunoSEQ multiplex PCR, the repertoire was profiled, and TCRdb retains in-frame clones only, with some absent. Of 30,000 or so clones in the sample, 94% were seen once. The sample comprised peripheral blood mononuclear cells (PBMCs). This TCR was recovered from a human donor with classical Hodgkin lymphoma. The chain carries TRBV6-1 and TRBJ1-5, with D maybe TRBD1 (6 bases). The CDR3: CASSLRQGNQPQHF. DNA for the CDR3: TGTGCCAGCAGTCTGAGACAGGGCAATCAGCCCCAGCATTTT.